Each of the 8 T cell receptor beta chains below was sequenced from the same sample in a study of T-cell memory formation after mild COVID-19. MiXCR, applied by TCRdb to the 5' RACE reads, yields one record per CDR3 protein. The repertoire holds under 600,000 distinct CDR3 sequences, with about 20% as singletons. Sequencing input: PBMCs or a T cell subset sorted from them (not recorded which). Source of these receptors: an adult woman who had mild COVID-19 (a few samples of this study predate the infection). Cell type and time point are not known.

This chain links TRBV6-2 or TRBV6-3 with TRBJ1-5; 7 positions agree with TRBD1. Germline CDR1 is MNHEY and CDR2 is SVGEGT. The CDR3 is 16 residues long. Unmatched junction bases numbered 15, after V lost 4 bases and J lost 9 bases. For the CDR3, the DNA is TGTGCCAGCAGTTTCGTCGCCGGGACAGCGGGGTGGCCCCAGCATTTT. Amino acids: CASSFVAGTAGWPQHF.

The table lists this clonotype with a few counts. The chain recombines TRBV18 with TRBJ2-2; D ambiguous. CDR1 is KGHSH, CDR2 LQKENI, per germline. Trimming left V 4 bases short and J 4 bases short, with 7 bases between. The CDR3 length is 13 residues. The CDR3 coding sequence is TGTGCCAGCTCACTGAAGAGCACCGGGGAGCTGTTTTTT. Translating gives CASSLKSTGELFF.

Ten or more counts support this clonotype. CDR3 region: CASSTQTRVPETQYF. In DNA, the CDR3 is TGCGCCAGCAGCACACAAACTAGGGTTCCGGAGACCCAGTACTTC. The chain links TRBV5-1 to TRBJ2-5, with a weak D call TRBD2 (5 bases). The CDR3 covers 15 residues. The germline V and J ends were trimmed by 4 bases and 5 bases, with 18 bases remaining between them. CDR1 and CDR2 from the germline V gene are SGHRS and YFSETQ.

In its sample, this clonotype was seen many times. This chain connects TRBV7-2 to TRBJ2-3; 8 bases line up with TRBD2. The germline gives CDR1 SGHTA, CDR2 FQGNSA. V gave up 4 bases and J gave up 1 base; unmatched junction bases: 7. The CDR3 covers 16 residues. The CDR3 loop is CASSSTSGGGTDTQYF. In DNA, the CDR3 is TGTGCCAGCAGCTCTACTAGCGGAGGGGGCACAGATACGCAGTATTTT.

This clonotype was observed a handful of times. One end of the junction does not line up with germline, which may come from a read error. The CDR3 DNA reads as TGTGCTAGCAGCTCGGGACAGTACACCGGGGAGCTGTTTTTT. Translation gives CASSSGQYTGELFF. The gene calls are TRBV7-7 and TRBJ2-2; 7 bases match TRBD1. Per the germline V gene, CDR1 is SSHAT and CDR2 is FNYEAQ (reference sequence). The CDR3 loop spans 14 amino acids.

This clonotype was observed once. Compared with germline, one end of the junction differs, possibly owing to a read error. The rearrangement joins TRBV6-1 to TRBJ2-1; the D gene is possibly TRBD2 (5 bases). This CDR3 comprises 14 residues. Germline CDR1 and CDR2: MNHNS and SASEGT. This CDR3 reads CASGRRSGNNEQSF. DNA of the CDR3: TGTGCCAGCGGCCGCCGGAGCGGCAACAATGAGCAGTCCTTC.

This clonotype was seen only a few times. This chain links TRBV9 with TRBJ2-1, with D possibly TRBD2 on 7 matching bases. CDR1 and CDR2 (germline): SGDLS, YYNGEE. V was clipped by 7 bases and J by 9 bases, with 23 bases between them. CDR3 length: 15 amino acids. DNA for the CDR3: TGTGCCAGCTCCGGTTCGGCAGGGAGGGACACTGAGCAGTTCTTC. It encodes CASSGSAGRDTEQFF.

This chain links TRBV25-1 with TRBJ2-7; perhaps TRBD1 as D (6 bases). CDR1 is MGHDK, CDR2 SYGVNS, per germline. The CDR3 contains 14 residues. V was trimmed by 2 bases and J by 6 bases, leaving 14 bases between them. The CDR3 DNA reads TGTGCCAGCAGTGAAGGTGGGGACACCCTCGAGCAGTACTTC. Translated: CASSEGGDTLEQYF.